These 7 T cell receptor beta chains share one sample of origin, sequenced in a study of cytomegalovirus exposure and HLA in healthy donors. 60 Vbeta and 13 Jbeta primers were used in PCR. The data were produced by immunoSEQ multiplex PCR, yet TCRdb's version contains in-frame clones alone and is incomplete. The sample lists about 150,000 clones, around 80% occurring once. The sample was PBMCs. The origin of the receptors is a woman in her late teens or twenties in good health and CMV-seronegative.

This chain connects TRBV5-1 to TRBJ1-4, with TRBD1 identical over 7 bases. Looked up from germline, CDR1 is SGHRS and CDR2 is YFSETQ. The CDR3 runs 16 residues. V shed 0 bases, J shed 8 bases, and the junction held 10 bases outside the gene matches. The CDR3 coding sequence is TGCGCCAGCAGCTTGGAAACAGGGGAACAAGGGGAAAAACTGTTTTTT. Protein product: CASSLETGEQGEKLFF.

V usage is TRBV18 and J usage is TRBJ1-6; 9 nucleotides align to TRBD1. There are 16 residues in the CDR3. Germline CDR1 KGHSH, CDR2 LQKENI. V was clipped by 3 bases and J by 10 bases; unmatched bases: 10. The CDR3 loop is CASSPTGQGQGSPLHF. CDR3 in DNA: TGTGCCAGCTCACCCACAGGACAGGGGCAAGGGTCACCCCTCCACTTT.

The genes are TRBV19 and TRBJ2-3; 8 bases fit TRBD1. This CDR3 is 17 amino acids long. Trimming took 2 bases from V and 3 from J; bases not matched to a gene: 10. Germline values: CDR1 LNHDA, CDR2 SQIVND (reference sequence). As DNA, the CDR3 is TGTGCCAGTAGTATATCCGCTGGGACAGGCCGGACAGATACGCAGTATTTT. Protein: CASSISAGTGRTDTQYF.

The V call is TRBV19, the J call TRBJ2-7; D call uncertain. CDR1 LNHDA and CDR2 SQIVND come from the germline V gene (reference sequence). This CDR3 has 14 amino acids. The V end was cut by 0 bases, the J end by 4 bases, with 10 bases between. CDR3 nucleotide sequence: TGTGCCAGTAGTATAGAACAGAAAGGATACGAGCAGTACTTC. Translating it yields CASSIEQKGYEQYF.

This clone occurred a few times. The rearrangement uses TRBV11-2 and TRBJ2-1, with 12 bases that match TRBD1. Germline CDR1 SGHAT, CDR2 FQNNGV. J gave up 6 bases and V 6 bases, and 6 bases lay outside the gene matches. CDR3 length: 15 residues. The CDR3 DNA reads as TGTGCCAGCAGGCCGGGACAGGGGGCGAGCAATGAGCAGTTCTTC. It encodes CASRPGQGASNEQFF.

V gene TRBV5-4 combines with J gene TRBJ2-1, with 12 bases identical to TRBD2. Germline trimming cut 1 base from V and 9 bases from J; bases unmatched to any gene: 8. This CDR3 region has 16 residues. The germline V gene encodes CDR1 SGHNT and CDR2 YYREEE (reference sequence). The CDR3 protein is CASSLFPPSGGAEQFF. As DNA, the CDR3 is TGTGCCAGCAGCTTGTTCCCCCCTAGCGGGGGGGCTGAGCAGTTCTTC. Together with reference TRBV5-4 and TRBJ2-1, the CDR3 gives the full variable domain: ETGVTQSPTHLIKTRGQQVTLRCSSQSGHNTVSWYQQALGQGPQFIFQYYREEENGRGNFPPRFSGLQFPNYSSELNVNALELDDSALYLCASSLFPPSGGAEQFFGPGTRLTVL.

V usage is TRBV30 and J usage is TRBJ1-5; 8 bases map to TRBD1. After removal of 8 bases from V and 2 bases from J, the junction contained 5 bases not matched to a gene. Germline loops: CDR1 GTSNPN, CDR2 SVGIG (reference sequence). This CDR3 region has 13 residues. CDR3 sequence reads: CAQDRGGNQPQHF. For the CDR3, the DNA is TGTGCCCAAGACAGGGGCGGCAATCAGCCCCAGCATTTT.